This entry lists 10 T cell receptor beta chains sequenced from one sample in a study of T cells in Graves' hyperthyroidism and ophthalmopathy. Amplified TCR beta CDR3 regions came from RNA transcripts. Carried out on the TCR CDR3, a first-round RT-PCR used the HTBI primer set. MiXCR was run by TCRdb on the multiplex PCR reads, yielding one entry per CDR3 protein. There are under 400,000 distinct CDR3 sequences in the sample; around 20% occur only once, and under 55% lies in the top ten. Sequencing was carried out using blood. Source of these receptors: a woman between 45 and 60 years old with Graves' hyperthyroidism.

The rearrangement links TRBV9 to TRBJ2-1; perhaps TRBD2 as D (6 bases). Trimming took off 6 bases at V and 2 bases at J, with 15 bases between the two ends. The CDR3 runs to 15 residues. Germline loops: CDR1 SGDLS, CDR2 YYNGEE. This chain's CDR3 is CASTLGDFPYNEQFF. In DNA form, the CDR3 reads TGTGCCAGCACTCTAGGGGACTTCCCCTACAATGAGCAGTTCTTC.

This clonotype was recorded at least ten times. CDR3 coding DNA: TGTGCCAGCAGCTCTAGCGGGAGGAGCAATGAGCAGTTCTTC. Translating gives CASSSSGRSNEQFF. The rearrangement links TRBV7-2 to TRBJ2-1; 11 bases are shared with TRBD2. Trimming removed 4 bases from V and 6 bases from J; junction bases left unmatched: 2. Germline CDR1 is SGHTA and CDR2 is FQGNSA. The CDR3 totals 14 residues.

The chain couples TRBV3-1 to TRBJ1-2; D is unresolved. The CDR3 length is 14 residues. The V gene's germline CDR1 is LGHDT and CDR2 YNNKEL (reference sequence). Trimming stripped 1 base from V and 8 bases from J, with 14 bases between. CDR3 sequence (DNA): TGTGCCAGCAGCCAAGGCCTTACCGATCGCGGCTACACCTTC. It translates to CASSQGLTDRGYTF.

This clonotype was seen only a few times. This chain links TRBV10-3 with TRBJ1-5, with D perhaps TRBD1 (6 bases). The CDR3 spans 14 residues. Trimming took 4 bases from V and 2 from J, leaving 9 bases between them. CDR1 is ENHRY and CDR2 is SYGVKD in the germline V gene. CDR3 protein: CAISARGGNQPQHF. The CDR3 DNA reads TGTGCCATCAGTGCCAGGGGTGGCAATCAGCCCCAGCATTTT.

The rearrangement uses TRBV7-9 and TRBJ2-7; D remains ambiguous. Germline CDR1 is SEHNR and CDR2 is FQNEAQ (reference sequence). The CDR3 has 11 residues. With 8 bases removed from V and 0 bases from J, the gap between germline ends came to 5 bases. In DNA form, the CDR3 reads TGTGCCAGCGCCCACTCCTACGAGCAGTACTTC. Its translation is CASAHSYEQYF.

This clonotype was counted between two and nine times. The chain joins TRBV29-1 to TRBJ1-4, with a possible D match to TRBD1 (5 bases). Trimming left V 6 bases short and J 8 bases short, with 19 bases between. CDR1 is SQVTM and CDR2 is ANQGSEA in the germline V gene. The CDR3 contains 14 residues. CDR3 sequence reads: CSVKGEATVEKLFF. Written as DNA, the CDR3 is TGCAGCGTCAAAGGGGAGGCCACGGTGGAAAAACTGTTTTTT. Using reference TRBV29-1 and TRBJ1-4 for the parts outside the CDR3, the full variable domain is SAVISQKPSRDICQRGTSLTIQCQVDSQVTMMFWYRQQPGQSLTLIATANQGSEATYESGFVIDKFPISRPNLTFSTLTVSNMSPEDSSIYLCSVKGEATVEKLFFGSGTQLSVL.

This clonotype was counted ten times or more. The chain couples TRBV2 to TRBJ2-1; D may be TRBD1 (5 bases). Trimming stripped 6 bases from V and 9 bases from J, with 9 bases between. This CDR3 region has 11 residues. Germline CDR1 is SNHLY and CDR2 is FYNNEI. The CDR3 is CASRIGAEQFF. The CDR3 nucleotides are TGTGCCAGCAGAATAGGGGCTGAGCAGTTCTTC.

The V gene is TRBV10-2, the J gene TRBJ2-3; D possibly matches TRBD1 or TRBD2 (6 bases each). Germline loops: CDR1 WSHSY, CDR2 SAAADI. V was cut by 2 bases and J by 6 bases, with 12 bases left in between. The CDR3 consists of 14 residues. Written as DNA, the CDR3 is TGCGCCAGCAGTGAGAGGGGGGCCCCCGATACGCAGTATTTT. Its translation: CASSERGAPDTQYF.

This clonotype was seen repeatedly, ten times or more. The CDR3 DNA sequence: TGTGCCAGCAGGGGACAGGGCCGAATTAAGAACACTGAAGCTTTCTTT. It is translated as CASRGQGRIKNTEAFF. The genes are TRBV12-3 or TRBV12-4 and TRBJ1-1; TRBD1 agrees at 9 bases. V lost 6 bases and J lost 1; bases outside the gene matches: 9. The CDR3 loop spans 16 amino acids.

This clonotype was detected ten times or more. This chain links TRBV11-2 with TRBJ1-1, with 9 nucleotides matching TRBD1. This CDR3 has 14 amino acids. CDR1 is SGHAT, CDR2 FQNNGV, per germline. Unmatched junction bases numbered 6, after V lost 3 bases and J lost 7 bases. The CDR3 protein is CASSFSTGGREAFF. The CDR3 DNA reads TGTGCCAGCAGCTTTTCGACAGGGGGGCGTGAAGCTTTCTTT.